These 11 T cell receptor beta chains originate from one sample sequenced in a study of vaccination effects on CD4 cells after COVID-19. Peptide-pool stimulation followed by sequencing identified expanded antigen-specific CD4+ clonotypes in the ViraFEST assay. Cultured cells yielded isolated CD4+ T cells after approximately nine days. Subjects were given two BNT162b2 or mRNA-1273 vaccine doses. The repertoire was sequenced with immunoSEQ multiplex PCR; TCRdb's copy has only in-frame clones and lacks some. The sample includes about 24,000 clones, more than 65% of them seen just once. These receptors lack a known antigen. Sample: CD4+ T cells from PBMCs cultured with HCoV-NL63 spike peptides, taken after COVID-19 vaccination. All receptors come from a human donor who received a COVID-19 vaccine.

This clone appeared once. The rearrangement links TRBV3-1 (or the pseudogene TRBV3-2) to TRBJ2-3, with 13 nucleotides matching TRBD2. Germline V gene lookup returns CDR1 LGHDT and CDR2 YNNKEL (reference sequence). The CDR3 is 15 residues long. V lost 5 bases, J lost 5 bases, and 4 bases stayed unmatched. The CDR3 DNA reads TGTGCCAGCAGCTGGACTAGCGGGAGAGGAGATACGCAGTATTTT. It is translated as CASSWTSGRGDTQYF.

V and J are TRBV7-8 and TRBJ1-5, with 8 bases fitting TRBD1. There are 15 residues in the CDR3. The germline CDR1 and CDR2 sequences are SGHVS and FQNEAQ. Trimming at V came to 2 bases and at J to 5 bases, leaving 5 bases not matched to a gene. In DNA, the CDR3 is TGTGCCAGCAGCTTAAACGGACAGGGTCATCAGCCCCAGCATTTT. This encodes CASSLNGQGHQPQHF.

This clone has only a few counts. This rearrangement joins TRBV6-6 to TRBJ2-2; D may be TRBD1 (6 bases). Germline values: CDR1 MNHNY, CDR2 SVGAGI (reference sequence). V was cut by 10 bases and J by 0 bases, with 9 bases left in between. This CDR3 has 13 residues. The CDR3 DNA sequence: TGTGCCATCCAGGGGACGAACACCGGGGAGCTGTTTTTT. It encodes CAIQGTNTGELFF.

There are a few counts of this clone. This chain's CDR3 is CASSPRSGQGAPLHF. The CDR3 DNA is TGCGCCAGCAGCCCACGGTCTGGACAGGGGGCTCCCCTCCACTTT. The chain combines TRBV5-1 with TRBJ1-6; 11 bases fit TRBD1. Germline loops: CDR1 SGHRS, CDR2 YFSETQ. This CDR3 contains 15 residues. The V segment lost 4 bases and the J segment 13 bases; nucleotides outside the gene matches: 10.

CDR3 sequence reads: CASSPSDRAEYGYTF. The CDR3 DNA follows: TGTGCCAGCTCACCCTCGGACAGGGCGGAGTATGGCTACACCTTC. This chain connects TRBV18 to TRBJ1-2; 8 positions match TRBD1. CDR3 length: 15 residues. CDR1 KGHSH and CDR2 LQKENI come from the germline V gene. Trimming cost V 3 bases and J 5 bases; bases outside gene matches: 8.

The genes are TRBV6-1 and TRBJ1-1; tentatively, D is TRBD1 (6 bases). V lost 2 bases, J lost 4 bases, and 8 bases lay in between. CDR3 length: 13 residues. Germline CDR1 is MNHNS and CDR2 is SASEGT. Written as DNA, the CDR3 is TGTGCCAGCAGTGAACAGGGGATCACTGAAGCTTTCTTT. Its protein product is CASSEQGITEAFF.

This chain joins TRBV7-2 and TRBJ1-2, with 8 bases fitting TRBD1. Trimming cost V 2 bases and J 3 bases; bases outside gene matches: 2. CDR3 size: 14 residues. Germline-derived CDR1 and CDR2 are SGHTA and FQGNSA. Here the CDR3 reads CASSLQQGDYGYTF. CDR3 bases: TGTGCCAGCAGCTTACAACAGGGGGACTATGGCTACACCTTC.

The chain employs TRBV11-3 and TRBJ2-7; maybe TRBD2 (5 bases). CDR1 and CDR2 (germline): SGHNT, YENEEA. Trimming removed 0 bases at V and 5 bases at J, with 8 bases between. The CDR3 is made up of 13 amino acids. The CDR3 DNA reads as TGTGCCAGCAGCTTAGATTGGCGGGACGAGCAGTACTTC. Its translation is CASSLDWRDEQYF.

The rearrangement links TRBV13 to TRBJ1-1, with 8 bases matching TRBD1. The CDR3 consists of 14 residues. Unmatched junction bases numbered 4, after V lost 4 bases and J lost 3 bases. Per the germline V gene, CDR1 is PRHDT and CDR2 is FYEKMQ (reference sequence). The CDR3 DNA reads TGTGCCAGCAGCTATAACAGGGGGGACACTGAAGCTTTCTTT. Its translation: CASSYNRGDTEAFF.

The chain links TRBV27 to TRBJ2-7, with a weak D call TRBD2 (6 bases). Germline values: CDR1 MNHEY, CDR2 SMNVEV (reference sequence). V shed 5 bases and J shed 6 bases, with 20 bases lying between them. The CDR3 has 15 amino acids. As DNA, the CDR3 is TGTGCCAGCAGTCCGATGGAGGGGATGGTTGCCGAGCAGTACTTC. As protein: CASSPMEGMVAEQYF.

This chain uses TRBV11-2 with TRBJ2-1, with 9 bases aligning to TRBD2. The V gene end was trimmed by 2 bases and the J gene end by 9 bases; junction bases not matched to a gene: 8. Germline CDR1 reads SGHAT; CDR2 reads FQNNGV. The length of the CDR3 is 15 residues. DNA of the CDR3: TGTGCCAGCAGCTTATGGAGGACTAGCGAGCGTGAGCAGTTCTTC. Amino acid sequence: CASSLWRTSEREQFF.